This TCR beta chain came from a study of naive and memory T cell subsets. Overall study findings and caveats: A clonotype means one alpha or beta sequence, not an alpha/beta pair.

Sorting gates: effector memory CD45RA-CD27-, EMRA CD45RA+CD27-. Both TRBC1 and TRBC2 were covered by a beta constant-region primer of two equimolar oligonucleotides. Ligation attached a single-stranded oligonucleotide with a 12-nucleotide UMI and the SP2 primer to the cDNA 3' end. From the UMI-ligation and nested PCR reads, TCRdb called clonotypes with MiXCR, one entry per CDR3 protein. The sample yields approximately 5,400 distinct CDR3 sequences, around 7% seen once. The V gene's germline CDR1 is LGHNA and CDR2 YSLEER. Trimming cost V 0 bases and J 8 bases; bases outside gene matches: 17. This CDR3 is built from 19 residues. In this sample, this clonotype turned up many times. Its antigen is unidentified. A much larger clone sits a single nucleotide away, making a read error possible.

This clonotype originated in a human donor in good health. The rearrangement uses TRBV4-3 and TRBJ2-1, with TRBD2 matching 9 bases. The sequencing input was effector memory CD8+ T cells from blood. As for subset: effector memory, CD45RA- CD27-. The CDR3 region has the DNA TGCGCCAGCAGCCAAGATGTAGGGCTAGCGGGGACGTGTAGGTATGAGCAGTTCTTC. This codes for CASSQDVGLAGTCRYEQFF.